This T cell receptor (beta chain) was recorded in a study of tumor-infiltrating lymphocytes in primary liver carcinoma. The blood RNA (from unsorted whole blood) was obtained, and germline DNA was also extracted. Patients carried chronic HBV infection without prior treatment. From 500 ng of total RNA, TCR beta-specific cDNA was reverse-transcribed using a constant-region primer. Three nested multiplex PCR rounds, a slightly modified ARM-PCR method, built the TCR beta libraries. A C-beta reverse primer and TRBV1-TRBV30 forward primers served in each of the first two PCR rounds, at 9 to 10 cycles apiece. Each CDR3 protein is one row after TCRdb ran MiXCR on the multiplex PCR reads. The data show approximately 330,000 distinct CDR3 sequences, approximately 64% seen once. Germline CDR1 is ENHRY and CDR2 is SYGVKD. The CDR3 has 14 amino acids. With 0 bases clipped from V and 7 bases from J, the junction kept 5 bases outside the gene matches.

The sequencing sample was made of peripheral blood. The TCR comes from a man in his forties or fifties with primary liver carcinoma and hepatitis B virus infection. V is TRBV10-3 and J is TRBJ2-5, with 7 nucleotides matching TRBD2. CDR3 in amino acids: CAISESGGAWTQYF. The CDR3 nucleotides read TGTGCCATCAGTGAGTCGGGAGGGGCTTGGACCCAGTACTTC.